This TCR beta chain was recovered during a study of T cell responses to AZD1222 COVID-19 vaccine. Method: immunoSEQ multiplex PCR; TCRdb's copy keeps in-frame clones and lacks some. There are about 110,000 clones in the sample; about 94% occur only once, and 2.5% to 3% lies in the top ten. This CDR3 is built from 13 residues. Trimming stripped 2 bases from V and 9 bases from J, with 12 bases between. Germline V gives CDR1 LGHDT, CDR2 YNNKEL (reference sequence). This receptor was obtained from an adult who received the AZD1222 COVID-19 vaccine. This material consisted of peripheral blood, taken 28 days after the second AZD1222 dose. The chain carries TRBV3-1 (or the pseudogene TRBV3-2) and TRBJ2-3; D not certain. In DNA, the CDR3 is TGTGCCAGCAGCCAAACGACCCGAACGACGCAGTATTTT. It yields the protein CASSQTTRTTQYF.